This is a list of T cell receptor beta chains from one sample in a study of blood T cell repertoires in COVID-19. The assay was immunoSEQ multiplex PCR, and TCRdb's table has in-frame clones only and misses some. Among about 70,000 clones listed, 87% were seen once. The sample was peripheral blood. The source is a woman aged 80 or over with active or convalescent COVID-19. Each CDR3 is given with its conserved first and last residue. Fields, in order: J gene, clone size, D gene, V gene, CDR3 protein, CDR3 DNA. A D gene is named only where the DNA matches it firmly. The size field is filled for only some rows; it gives once, few, many or a size class.

j_call: TRBJ1-1
clone_size: .
d_call: .
v_call: TRBV12-5
cdr3_aa: CASDIGPGGFDFF
cdr3_nt: TGTGCTAGTGACATAGGCCCCGGCGGGTTTGATTTCTTT

j_call: TRBJ2-1
clone_size: .
d_call: TRBD2
v_call: TRBV19
cdr3_aa: CASSPTSAAADEQFF
cdr3_nt: TGTGCCAGTAGCCCTACTAGCGCGGCGGCTGACGAGCAGTTCTTC

j_call: TRBJ1-1
clone_size: .
d_call: TRBD1
v_call: TRBV19
cdr3_aa: CASSMGTGRSSTEAFF
cdr3_nt: TGTGCCAGTAGTATGGGGACAGGGAGGTCGAGCACTGAAGCTTTCTTT

j_call: TRBJ2-5
clone_size: .
d_call: TRBD2
v_call: TRBV28
cdr3_aa: CASTPGGLAGTQETQYF
cdr3_nt: TGTGCCAGCACCCCAGGGGGGCTAGCGGGAACACAAGAGACCCAGTACTTC

j_call: TRBJ1-6
clone_size: .
d_call: TRBD1
v_call: TRBV4-2
cdr3_aa: CASSQDWSGDRGRENYNSPLHF
cdr3_nt: TGTGCCAGCAGCCAAGATTGGTCGGGGGACAGGGGGCGAGAAAACTATAATTCACCCCTCCACTTT

j_call: TRBJ1-1
clone_size: .
d_call: .
v_call: TRBV18
cdr3_aa: CASSPIGQEAFF
cdr3_nt: TGTGCCAGCTCACCAATCGGACAAGAAGCTTTCTTT

j_call: TRBJ2-7
clone_size: .
d_call: .
v_call: TRBV10-3
cdr3_aa: CAISESNGYEQYF
cdr3_nt: TGTGCCATCAGTGAGTCGAACGGTTACGAGCAGTACTTC

j_call: TRBJ1-4
clone_size: .
d_call: .
v_call: TRBV6-5
cdr3_aa: CATGVGRATNEKLFF
cdr3_nt: TGTGCCACCGGGGTAGGGAGGGCAACTAATGAAAAACTGTTTTTT

j_call: TRBJ2-1
clone_size: .
d_call: TRBD1
v_call: TRBV19
cdr3_aa: CASSISWTGGLRNEQFF
cdr3_nt: TGTGCCAGTAGTATATCCTGGACAGGGGGCTTGAGGAATGAGCAGTTCTTC

j_call: TRBJ1-2
clone_size: few
d_call: .
v_call: TRBV12-1
cdr3_aa: CASSTGHFFNYGYTF
cdr3_nt: TGTGCCAGCAGCACAGGACACTTCTTTAACTATGGCTACACCTTC

j_call: TRBJ2-6
clone_size: .
d_call: .
v_call: TRBV28
cdr3_aa: CASIGGGPFSGANVLTF
cdr3_nt: TGTGCCAGCATTGGTGGGGGCCCCTTCTCTGGGGCCAACGTCCTGACTTTC

j_call: TRBJ1-4
clone_size: .
d_call: .
v_call: TRBV28
cdr3_aa: CASSLGGNNEKLFF
cdr3_nt: TGTGCCAGCAGTTTAGGGGGGAATAATGAAAAACTGTTTTTT

j_call: TRBJ2-4
clone_size: once
d_call: .
v_call: TRBV5-4
cdr3_aa: CASSLDESKNIQYF
cdr3_nt: TGTGCCAGCAGCTTGGACGAGTCCAAAAACATTCAGTACTTC

j_call: TRBJ1-1
clone_size: .
d_call: .
v_call: TRBV7-9
cdr3_aa: CASSSGGAEAFF
cdr3_nt: TGTGCCAGCAGCTCGGGGGGTGCTGAAGCTTTCTTT

j_call: TRBJ2-3
clone_size: .
d_call: .
v_call: TRBV6-1
cdr3_aa: CASSESGVDTQYF
cdr3_nt: TGTGCCAGCAGTGAATCGGGGGTAGATACGCAGTATTTT

j_call: TRBJ2-5
clone_size: .
d_call: .
v_call: TRBV29-1
cdr3_aa: CSVGREETQYF
cdr3_nt: TGCAGCGTTGGCAGGGAAGAGACCCAGTACTTC

j_call: TRBJ2-5
clone_size: .
d_call: TRBD2
v_call: TRBV5-1
cdr3_aa: CASSLGGYASGAQETQYF
cdr3_nt: TGCGCCAGCAGCTTGGGGGGCTACGCTAGCGGCGCACAAGAGACCCAGTACTTC

j_call: TRBJ1-5
clone_size: once
d_call: .
v_call: TRBV19
cdr3_aa: CASSPPGGRSNQPQHF
cdr3_nt: TGTGCCAGTAGTCCGCCCGGGGGGCGGAGCAATCAGCCCCAGCATTTT

j_call: TRBJ1-6
clone_size: .
d_call: .
v_call: TRBV7-2
cdr3_aa: CASSDGGAGYSPLHF
cdr3_nt: TGTGCCAGCAGCGACGGGGGAGCGGGTTATTCACCCCTCCACTTT

j_call: TRBJ2-7
clone_size: .
d_call: .
v_call: TRBV7-9
cdr3_aa: CASSLEGGTYEQYF
cdr3_nt: TGTGCCAGCAGCTTAGAAGGAGGGACCTACGAGCAGTACTTC

j_call: TRBJ2-7
clone_size: .
d_call: .
v_call: TRBV7-9
cdr3_aa: CASSLRSYEQYF
cdr3_nt: TGTGCCAGCAGCCTCCGGTCCTACGAGCAGTACTTC

j_call: TRBJ2-7
clone_size: .
d_call: TRBD1
v_call: TRBV27
cdr3_aa: CASRPTGAGEQYF
cdr3_nt: TGTGCCAGCAGACCGACAGGGGCGGGTGAGCAGTACTTC

j_call: TRBJ1-2
clone_size: .
d_call: .
v_call: TRBV7-9
cdr3_aa: CASSLSGSGGYGYTF
cdr3_nt: TGTGCCAGCAGCTTATCGGGCAGCGGGGGCTATGGCTACACCTTC

j_call: TRBJ1-2
clone_size: .
d_call: .
v_call: TRBV10-3
cdr3_aa: CAISVGAAARYGYTF
cdr3_nt: TGTGCCATCAGTGTGGGGGCAGCCGCCCGCTATGGCTACACCTTC

j_call: TRBJ2-3
clone_size: .
d_call: TRBD1
v_call: TRBV7-2
cdr3_aa: CASSMTGGTDTQYF
cdr3_nt: TGTGCCAGCAGCATGACAGGGGGCACAGATACGCAGTATTTT

j_call: TRBJ1-2
clone_size: few
d_call: TRBD1
v_call: TRBV14
cdr3_aa: CASSQVAPGTGDGYTF
cdr3_nt: TGTGCCAGCAGCCAAGTTGCCCCCGGGACAGGGGATGGCTACACCTTC

j_call: TRBJ2-7
clone_size: .
d_call: .
v_call: TRBV6-6
cdr3_aa: CATRVPGSSYEQYF
cdr3_nt: TGTGCCACCAGGGTGCCGGGATCTTCCTACGAGCAGTACTTC

j_call: TRBJ1-2
clone_size: .
d_call: TRBD1
v_call: TRBV6-5
cdr3_aa: CASAPPGQWSGYTF
cdr3_nt: TGTGCCAGCGCGCCCCCGGGACAGTGGAGTGGCTACACCTTC

j_call: TRBJ2-7
clone_size: .
d_call: .
v_call: TRBV9
cdr3_aa: CASSVGDNYEQYF
cdr3_nt: TGTGCCAGCAGCGTAGGGGACAACTACGAGCAGTACTTC

j_call: TRBJ2-3
clone_size: .
d_call: .
v_call: TRBV28
cdr3_aa: CASRPGGGTQYF
cdr3_nt: TGTGCCAGCAGACCAGGTGGGGGGACGCAGTATTTT

j_call: TRBJ1-3
clone_size: .
d_call: .
v_call: TRBV6-5
cdr3_aa: CASSPSVGGGNTIYF
cdr3_nt: TGTGCCAGCAGTCCCTCAGTAGGGGGTGGAAACACCATATATTTT

j_call: TRBJ2-3
clone_size: .
d_call: TRBD2
v_call: TRBV5-1
cdr3_aa: CASRVTSSTDTQYF
cdr3_nt: TGCGCCAGCAGGGTGACTAGCAGCACAGATACGCAGTATTTT

j_call: TRBJ1-6
clone_size: .
d_call: TRBD1
v_call: TRBV2
cdr3_aa: CASSDDRGHSPLHF
cdr3_nt: TGTGCCAGCAGTGATGACAGGGGGCATTCACCCCTCCACTTT

j_call: TRBJ1-2
clone_size: .
d_call: TRBD1
v_call: TRBV11-2
cdr3_aa: CASSSGTGNYGYTF
cdr3_nt: TGTGCCAGCAGCTCGGGGACAGGGAACTATGGCTACACCTTC

j_call: TRBJ1-2
clone_size: .
d_call: .
v_call: TRBV7-3
cdr3_aa: CASSFGGEAGYTF
cdr3_nt: TGTGCCAGCAGCTTCGGGGGTGAGGCTGGCTACACCTTC

j_call: TRBJ1-1
clone_size: .
d_call: .
v_call: TRBV6-2/TRBV6-3
cdr3_aa: CASSFPGGPRPTEAFF
cdr3_nt: TGTGCCAGCAGTTTCCCCGGGGGGCCCCGGCCCACTGAAGCTTTCTTT

j_call: TRBJ2-7
clone_size: .
d_call: TRBD2
v_call: TRBV11-2
cdr3_aa: CASKGLAGKRTYEQYF
cdr3_nt: TGTGCCAGCAAGGGACTAGCGGGGAAGAGAACCTACGAGCAGTACTTC

j_call: TRBJ1-3
clone_size: .
d_call: .
v_call: TRBV24-1
cdr3_aa: CATSDSWGNTIYF
cdr3_nt: TGTGCCACCAGTGACAGTTGGGGAAACACCATATATTTT

j_call: TRBJ1-2
clone_size: .
d_call: .
v_call: TRBV28
cdr3_aa: CASSLLKSNYGYTF
cdr3_nt: TGTGCCAGCAGTTTATTAAAATCTAACTATGGCTACACCTTC

j_call: TRBJ2-7
clone_size: .
d_call: .
v_call: TRBV29-1
cdr3_aa: CSAAYREPYEQYF
cdr3_nt: TGCAGCGCGGCATACAGGGAGCCCTACGAGCAGTACTTC

j_call: TRBJ1-6
clone_size: .
d_call: .
v_call: TRBV30
cdr3_aa: CAWSSGHSPLHF
cdr3_nt: TGTGCCTGGAGCTCAGGGCACTCACCCCTCCACTTT

j_call: TRBJ1-2
clone_size: .
d_call: .
v_call: TRBV7-8
cdr3_aa: CASSLARGGEGFYTF
cdr3_nt: TGTGCCAGCAGCTTAGCGCGAGGGGGGGAAGGATTCTACACCTTC

j_call: TRBJ1-5
clone_size: .
d_call: .
v_call: TRBV4-1
cdr3_aa: CASSPTENQPQHF
cdr3_nt: TGCGCCAGCAGCCCGACAGAGAATCAGCCCCAGCATTTT

j_call: TRBJ2-1
clone_size: .
d_call: .
v_call: TRBV10-1
cdr3_aa: CASSDGTRRGYNEQFF
cdr3_nt: TGCGCCAGCAGTGACGGGACACGTAGAGGTTACAATGAGCAGTTCTTC

j_call: TRBJ1-1
clone_size: .
d_call: .
v_call: TRBV19
cdr3_aa: CASSMRLGSTEAFF
cdr3_nt: TGTGCCAGTAGTATGCGCTTGGGGAGCACTGAAGCTTTCTTT

j_call: TRBJ1-3
clone_size: .
d_call: .
v_call: TRBV12-3/TRBV12-4
cdr3_aa: CASRIGAGNTIYF
cdr3_nt: TGTGCCAGCAGAATTGGAGCCGGAAACACCATATATTTT

j_call: TRBJ1-5
clone_size: .
d_call: .
v_call: TRBV6-4
cdr3_aa: CASSDWGRSSPFNQPQHF
cdr3_nt: TGTGCCAGCAGTGACTGGGGCAGGTCGAGCCCATTCAATCAGCCCCAGCATTTT

j_call: TRBJ2-3
clone_size: .
d_call: TRBD2
v_call: TRBV29-1
cdr3_aa: CSVEDSSGGPGDTQYF
cdr3_nt: TGCAGCGTTGAAGATTCTAGCGGGGGGCCGGGAGATACGCAGTATTTT

j_call: TRBJ1-6
clone_size: .
d_call: .
v_call: TRBV7-3
cdr3_aa: CASSPTGSHSPLHF
cdr3_nt: TGTGCCAGCAGCCCCACAGGGTCCCATTCACCCCTCCACTTT

j_call: TRBJ2-7
clone_size: few
d_call: .
v_call: TRBV6-5
cdr3_aa: CASRETFGTNYEQYF
cdr3_nt: TGTGCCAGCAGAGAGACTTTCGGGACAAACTACGAGCAGTACTTC

j_call: TRBJ1-6
clone_size: .
d_call: .
v_call: TRBV5-1
cdr3_aa: CASSINSRGSYNSPLHF
cdr3_nt: TGCGCCAGCAGTATAAACTCCAGGGGCTCCTATAATTCACCCCTCCACTTT

j_call: TRBJ2-1
clone_size: .
d_call: TRBD1
v_call: TRBV6-5
cdr3_aa: CASRGTASYNEQFF
cdr3_nt: TGTGCCAGCAGGGGGACAGCGTCCTACAATGAGCAGTTCTTC

j_call: TRBJ2-1
clone_size: .
d_call: TRBD2
v_call: TRBV12-3/TRBV12-4
cdr3_aa: CASSYRGGPGFF
cdr3_nt: TGTGCCAGCAGTTACCGCGGGGGGCCGGGGTTCTTC

j_call: TRBJ2-1
clone_size: .
d_call: TRBD2
v_call: TRBV9
cdr3_aa: CASSVDLAGYNEQFF
cdr3_nt: TGTGCCAGCAGCGTAGACCTAGCGGGGTACAATGAGCAGTTCTTC

j_call: TRBJ1-1
clone_size: .
d_call: .
v_call: TRBV19
cdr3_aa: CASHHTLVLIGMNTEAFF
cdr3_nt: TGTGCCAGTCATCATACCCTCGTCTTGATCGGGATGAACACTGAAGCTTTCTTT